This T cell receptor beta chain was found in a study of blood T cell repertoires in COVID-19 (dated by TCRdb to the early 2020s). As for the study more broadly: Samples covering the acute and convalescent phases of COVID-19 were provided by collaborators in the United States, Italy and Spain. The material from the prospective study consisted of cDNA or gDNA derived from T cells, B-cell-depleted T cells, or PBMCs. Deeply sampled blood TCRbeta repertoires from subjects exposed to, actively infected with, or recovered from COVID-19 were included in the dataset. The repertoires were released in a freely available public database meant as a resource for research on the immune response to SARS-CoV-2. Samples came from the ongoing ImmuneRACE study (first 160 participants) plus 1,254 subjects from 6 global collaborators. Nearly every sample came with metadata listing a de-identified subject ID, COVID-19 status, age in years and sex. Where available, HLA class I and class II types were taken from metadata supplied by the sample provider and were not determined by assay-based typing.

The collaborating institutions used their own protocols to collect whole blood in K2EDTA tubes. For TCRbeta analysis, collaborators shipped samples as frozen whole blood, isolated PBMCs, or DNA extracted from either of those sample types. The immunoSEQ Assay, a bias-controlled multiplex PCR, was used to amplify TCRbeta CDR3 regions from genomic DNA. The original pipeline was this. The number of nucleated cells in each sample was estimated from the amplification of reference gene primers within the assay. To quantify the absolute abundance of each unique TCRbeta CDR3 rearrangement, sequence reads were collapsed and filtered. For each sample, productive Simpson clonality was calculated as the square root of Simpson's diversity index over productive rearrangements. TCRdb took this table from immuneACCESS and kept in-frame rearrangements with V and J called. Such tables lack part of the clones; where checked against another copy, unresolved V genes explain under half of the gap, and the rest is unexplained. D and trimming come from the DNA, and the V and J calls and clone size come from that table. This sample has tens of thousands of clones in its table, and around 89% of those were observed once. Of the sample, 3.5% to 5% falls within the top ten clones.

Broad study findings and their caveats: The amount of clinical and demographic metadata varied by source and participant and was provided uncurated.

A remark on this clone: This clone's antigen is unknown. No per-base quality is available; no much larger clone lies one base away.

From its cysteine to its phenylalanine, the CDR3 spans 17 amino acids. The kept DNA is CDR3 alone, 51 bases in frame from the first base. For this chain, trimming is 5 bases at the V end and 4 bases at the J end, and the number of junction bases without a gene match is 9. The CDR1 and CDR2 encoded by the germline V gene are MDHEN and SYDVKM. This TCR came from a human donor in a cohort sampled during active COVID-19. The V and J genes are TRBV28 and TRBJ2-1, with 12 middle bases fitting TRBD2. The specimen was peripheral blood. The CDR3 corresponds to CASSPTSGRTTYNEQFF. The DNA reads as follows: TGTGCCAGCAGTCCAACTAGCGGGAGGACTACGTACAATGAGCAGTTCTTC. The variable domain in full, with residues beyond the CDR3 obtained from the reference TRBV28 and TRBJ2-1 genes, is DVKVTQSSRYLVKRTGEKVFLECVQDMDHENMFWYRQDPGLGLRLIYFSYDVKMKEKGDIPEGYSVSREKKERFSLILESASTNQTSMYLCASSPTSGRTTYNEQFFGPGTRLTVL.